This is a list of T cell receptor beta chains from one sample in a study of blood T cells in healthy people across ages. One entry per CDR3 protein, called by TCRdb with MiXCR from the 5' RACE reads. The sample has over 700,000 distinct CDR3 sequences, 50% to 65% seen once. Material: blood. These TCRs come from a man older than 75 in good health. CDR3s include the opening cysteine and the closing phenylalanine or tryptophan.

V: TRBV6-1
CDR3: CASSRPSPASGPYNEQFF

V: TRBV21-1
CDR3: CASSKAGADSYNEQFF

V: TRBV9
CDR3: CASSVRGLYQETQYF

V: TRBV29-1
CDR3: CSARTYRGLSTEAFF

V: TRBV9
CDR3: CASSVGQGNTDTQYF

V: TRBV20-1
CDR3: CSARVLAGDEQFF

V: TRBV6-4
CDR3: CASSDSAYNEQYF

V: TRBV29-1
CDR3: CSVGLAVGANVLTF

V: TRBV20-1
CDR3: CSARAPSGIRETQYF

V: TRBV11-2
CDR3: CASSRDRGPYGYTF

V: TRBV20-1
CDR3: CSAPGTSHGHNEQFF

V: TRBV12-3/TRBV12-4
CDR3: CASSEGLAGRYEQFF

V: TRBV12-3/TRBV12-4
CDR3: CASSFSPGQGNQPQHF

V: TRBV5-5
CDR3: CASSRAAPSSYNSPLHF

V: TRBV18
CDR3: CASSPPTQIGSEQYF

V: TRBV14
CDR3: CASSPERWQAFF

V: TRBV2
CDR3: CASCREAGPGETQYF

V: TRBV2
CDR3: CASSGGYGWNEQFF

V: TRBV27
CDR3: CASTPGSGGRSSYNEQFF

V: TRBV11-2
CDR3: CASSLGGQPTYEQYF

V: TRBV12-3/TRBV12-4
CDR3: CASSRPGTPEKLFF

V: TRBV20-1
CDR3: CSARQGGISNSPLHF

V: TRBV6-5
CDR3: CASSPDRPLGEKLFF

V: TRBV20-1
CDR3: CSARKQGAYEQYF

V: TRBV18
CDR3: CASSPESGGLRNEQFF

V: TRBV20-1
CDR3: CSAIGHANTEAFF

V: TRBV25-1
CDR3: CASSGATGANTGELFF

V: TRBV2
CDR3: CASSAPNGEQYF

V: TRBV28
CDR3: CASSPTTSAFTDTQYF

V: TRBV27
CDR3: CASRGLAGGDTQYF